The source of this TCR beta chain is a study of CD8 T cells in ankylosing spondylitis. General study points: Some of these motif variants have turned up before, in reports on reactive arthritis synovial fluid and blood. There was a TCR beta motif, made of 7 to 9 highly homologous variants, that appeared characteristic of ankylosing spondylitis blood.

Germline CDR1 reads SGHTA; CDR2 reads FQGNSA. This CDR3 is 14 amino acids long. Trimming took 1 base from V and 1 from J, leaving 7 bases between them. This clonotype was observed a few times. Antigen: not known. TCRdb reprocessed the 5' RACE reads with MiXCR, giving one entry per CDR3 protein. The sample records 200,000 to 250,000 distinct CDR3 sequences, about 10% being singletons. Material for sequencing was blood, either unsorted or a sorted T cell fraction (not recorded which). The genes are TRBV7-2 and TRBJ2-5, with D perhaps assigned TRBD1 or TRBD2 (5 bases each). The sequence was collected from a male donor with ankylosing spondylitis or in good health (not recorded which). CDR3 region: CASSLVGTQETQYF. The CDR3 DNA sequence: TGTGCCAGCAGCTTAGTGGGGACCCAAGAGACCCAGTACTTC.